The clone carrying this T cell receptor beta chain was recorded a few times. One entry per CDR3 protein, called by TCRdb with MiXCR from the 5' RACE reads. The repertoire holds 600,000 to 850,000 distinct CDR3 sequences, with over 15% as singletons. The sample is drawn from a study of identical twins. The CDR3 runs to 14 residues. Trimming took off 0 bases at V and 3 bases at J, with 10 bases between the two ends. Germline-derived CDR1 and CDR2 are SGHRS and YFSETQ. This sample also appeared in a second study, on T cells expressing NK-cell markers.

The sequenced sample was PBMCs. This receptor was identified in a woman younger than 35 in good health. The V gene is TRBV5-1, the J gene TRBJ2-7; maybe TRBD1 (6 bases). CDR3 in amino acids: CASSLDQGHYEQYF. The DNA of the CDR3 is TGCGCCAGCAGCTTGGACCAGGGGCACTACGAGCAGTACTTC.